A single sample gave rise to the 30 T cell receptor beta chains below, sequenced in a study of T cell responses to AZD1222 COVID-19 vaccine. Sequencing was performed with immunoSEQ multiplex PCR; in TCRdb, only in-frame clones are kept and a portion is missing. The data show 100,000 to 150,000 clones, 85% to 90% seen once. Material: peripheral blood, obtained on day 0 of AZD1222 vaccination. These receptors were collected from an adult in good health.

The rearrangement joins TRBV5-5 to TRBJ1-2; D unclear. With 0 bases removed from V and 4 bases from J, the gap between germline ends came to 16 bases. The CDR3 is made up of 16 amino acids. CDR1 is SGHKS and CDR2 is YYEKEE in the germline V gene (reference sequence). CDR3 nucleotide sequence: TGTGCCAGCAGCTTGGAGTCCCAGGATGTAGGCTATGGCTACACCTTC. It encodes CASSLESQDVGYGYTF.

This chain links TRBV4-2 with TRBJ1-6, with D maybe TRBD1 (5 bases). The CDR3 totals 15 residues. Germline loops: CDR1 LGHNA, CDR2 YNFKEQ. V was cut by 0 bases and J by 7 bases, with 10 bases left in between. The CDR3 protein is CASSQEATENSPLHF. The CDR3 bases are TGTGCCAGCAGCCAAGAAGCGACAGAAAATTCACCCCTCCACTTT.

CDR3 in amino acids: CASSQFAGASNTGELFF. As DNA, the CDR3 is TGTGCCAGCAGCCAGTTCGCGGGGGCATCGAACACCGGGGAGCTGTTTTTT. The chain is built from TRBV7-8 and TRBJ2-2, with D possibly being TRBD2 (7 bases). Germline loops: CDR1 SGHVS, CDR2 FQNEAQ. The CDR3 covers 17 residues. With 5 bases removed from V and 0 bases from J, the gap between germline ends came to 16 bases.

This chain links TRBV9 with TRBJ1-5, with 8 nucleotides matching TRBD1. The CDR3 runs to 13 residues. Looked up from germline, CDR1 is SGDLS and CDR2 is YYNGEE. Trimming removed 7 bases from V and 5 bases from J; junction bases left unmatched: 5. CDR3 in amino acids: CASGDRSYQPQHF. The DNA of the CDR3 is TGTGCCAGCGGGGACAGGAGCTATCAGCCCCAGCATTTT.

The gene calls are TRBV7-9 and TRBJ1-2; D gene ambiguous. The germline V gene encodes CDR1 SEHNR and CDR2 FQNEAQ (reference sequence). Trimming left V 0 bases short and J 4 bases short, with 12 bases between. This CDR3 is built from 15 residues. This CDR3 reads CASSLAQTAFYGYTF. CDR3 sequence (DNA): TGTGCCAGCAGCTTAGCACAGACCGCCTTCTATGGCTACACCTTC.

V gene TRBV6-2 or TRBV6-3 combines with J gene TRBJ2-1, with 9 bases identical to TRBD2. The germline gives CDR1 MNHEY, CDR2 SVGEGT. This CDR3 has 15 amino acids. Germline trimming cut 2 bases from V and 5 bases from J; bases unmatched to any gene: 4. CDR3 region: CASSYGRGGHNEQFF. CDR3 DNA sequence: TGTGCCAGCAGTTACGGGCGGGGGGGACACAATGAGCAGTTCTTC.

This chain uses TRBV7-2 with TRBJ2-1, with TRBD1 as a possible D gene (6 bases). CDR3 length equals 13 residues. Germline CDR1 is SGHTA and CDR2 is FQGNSA. Trimming took 5 bases from V and 4 from J, leaving 9 bases between them. The CDR3 sequence is CASSGGQYNEQFF. The CDR3 DNA reads TGTGCCAGCAGCGGAGGACAGTACAATGAGCAGTTCTTC.

The gene calls are TRBV7-2 and TRBJ2-7; D gene uncertain. Looked up from germline, CDR1 is SGHTA and CDR2 is FQGNSA. The ends were cut back, 2 bases at V and 1 base at J, with 9 bases in the middle. This CDR3 has 14 residues. The CDR3 loop reads CASSLNPESYEQYF. Written as DNA, the CDR3 is TGTGCCAGCAGCTTAAATCCGGAGTCCTACGAGCAGTACTTC. Supplemented by reference TRBV7-2 and TRBJ2-7, the full variable domain reads GAGVSQSPSNKVTEKGKDVELRCDPISGHTALYWYRQSLGQGLEFLIYFQGNSAPDKSGLPSDRFSAERTGGSVSTLTIQRTQQEDSAVYLCASSLNPESYEQYFGPGTRLTVT.

This chain joins TRBV7-9 and TRBJ1-2; TRBD1 might be the D (5 bases). Trimming took 2 bases from V and 8 from J, leaving 15 bases between them. This CDR3 is 14 amino acids long. Germline V gene sequence: CDR1 SEHNR, CDR2 FQNEAQ (reference sequence). CDR3 coding DNA: TGTGCCAGCAGCTTAAGTGGTGGGACGAGCGGCTACACCTTC. Its translation is CASSLSGGTSGYTF. Combining the CDR3 with reference TRBV7-9 and TRBJ1-2 gives the whole variable domain DTGVSQNPRHKITKRGQNVTFRCDPISEHNRLYWYRQTLGQGPEFLTYFQNEAQLEKSRLLSDRFSAERPKGSFSTLEIQRTEQGDSAMYLCASSLSGGTSGYTFGSGTRLTVV.

This clone was seen just once. The rearrangement links TRBV28 to TRBJ2-5; 7 bases are a match to TRBD2. The germline V gene has CDR1 MDHEN and CDR2 SYDVKM. Trimming removed 2 bases from V and 3 bases from J; junction bases left unmatched: 6. The CDR3 has 15 amino acids. The CDR3 DNA is TGTGCCAGCAGTTTAGGGCCGGGGGGTAAAGAGACCCAGTACTTC. This encodes CASSLGPGGKETQYF.

The chain has TRBV11-2 and TRBJ1-1; perhaps TRBD1 as D (5 bases). V gave up 4 bases and J gave up 11 bases, with 11 bases separating them. The germline V gene encodes CDR1 SGHAT and CDR2 FQNNGV. CDR3 length: 11 residues. CDR3 nucleotide sequence: TGTGCCAGCAGCTGGGGACCTTCCGCTTTCTTT. This gives the protein CASSWGPSAFF.

J is TRBJ2-2 and V is TRBV4-2, with TRBD2 identical over 7 bases. V was pared by 3 bases and J by 0 bases, with 4 bases of the junction left unmatched. The CDR3 length is 16 residues. CDR1 and CDR2 from the germline V gene are LGHNA and YNFKEQ. CDR3 sequence (DNA): TGTGCCAGCAGCCAGGGGGGGGACGCGAACACCGGGGAGCTGTTTTTT. This gives the protein CASSQGGDANTGELFF.

The gene calls are TRBV4-1 and TRBJ2-4; 9 bases are shared with TRBD1. The CDR3 has 16 residues. Germline V gene sequence: CDR1 MGHRA, CDR2 YSYEKL. V trimming: 2 bases; J trimming: 8 bases; junction bases outside the gene matches: 10. The CDR3 DNA reads TGCGCCAGCAGCCAATTGTGGGACAGGGAAAGATACATTCAGTACTTC. Protein: CASSQLWDRERYIQYF.

The V call is TRBV3-1 (or the pseudogene TRBV3-2), the J call TRBJ2-7; D call uncertain. The CDR3 length is 14 residues. The ends were cut back, 0 bases at V and 7 bases at J, with 13 bases in the middle. In germline, CDR1 is LGHDT, CDR2 YNNKEL (reference sequence). The CDR3 loop reads CASSQDYATHEQYF. The CDR3 DNA follows: TGTGCCAGCAGCCAAGATTACGCTACACATGAGCAGTACTTC.

The chain recombines TRBV11-2 with TRBJ2-1; 7 positions match TRBD1. The junction had 9 bases not matched to a gene; V was cut back by 4 bases and J by 15 bases. The CDR3 runs 12 residues. Per germline, CDR1 SGHAT and CDR2 FQNNGV. The CDR3 loop is CASSSDRELAFF. Here the CDR3 DNA reads TGTGCCAGCAGCTCCGACAGGGAGTTGGCGTTCTTC.

The CDR3 DNA follows: TGTGCCAGTAGCGCAGGGAGATCGGGCGGCAATCAGCCCCAGCATTTT. Translation gives CASSAGRSGGNQPQHF. The chain uses TRBV19 and TRBJ1-5, with a tentative D call TRBD1 (5 bases). In germline, CDR1 is LNHDA, CDR2 SQIVND (reference sequence). V lost 6 bases to trimming and J lost 2 bases, with 17 bases between them. The CDR3 is 16 amino acids.

The chain combines TRBV5-1 with TRBJ2-1; D is unresolved. Germline V gene data show CDR1 as SGHRS and CDR2 as YFSETQ. V lost 0 bases to trimming and J lost 3 bases, with 7 bases between them. This CDR3 has 14 residues. CDR3 bases: TGCGCCAGCAGCTTGGCCGGGTACTACAATGAGCAGTTCTTC. It is translated as CASSLAGYYNEQFF.

The V and J genes are TRBV15 and TRBJ2-2; perhaps TRBD2 as D (5 bases). V dropped 3 bases and J dropped 4 bases, with 15 bases sitting between them. The CDR3 contains 16 residues. CDR1 is LNHNV, CDR2 YYDKDF, per germline (reference sequence). The CDR3 loop is CATSRSGRGVTGELFF. The CDR3 region has the DNA TGTGCCACCAGCAGGAGTGGTCGGGGAGTCACCGGGGAGCTGTTTTTT. Combining the CDR3 with reference TRBV15 and TRBJ2-2 gives the whole variable domain DAMVIQNPRYQVTQFGKPVTLSCSQTLNHNVMYWYQQKSSQAPKLLFHYYDKDFNNEADTPDNFQSRRPNTSFCFLDIRSPGLGDTAMYLCATSRSGRGVTGELFFGEGSRLTVL.

The V gene is TRBV7-6, the J gene TRBJ1-1; D gene uncertain. This CDR3 comprises 11 residues. V was shortened by 5 bases and J by 4 bases, with 5 bases between the two germline ends. Germline-derived CDR1 and CDR2 are SGHVS and FNYEAQ. The CDR3: CASSPRTEAFF. The CDR3 DNA reads as TGTGCCAGCAGCCCTCGCACTGAAGCTTTCTTT.

This chain connects TRBV6-1 to TRBJ1-1; D gene uncertain. The CDR3 covers 16 residues. Trimming cost V 0 bases and J 1 base, with 12 bases left between them. Germline V gene sequence: CDR1 MNHNS, CDR2 SASEGT. The CDR3 DNA reads TGTGCCAGCAGTGAAGCCCTCGGCCAGCGGAACACTGAAGCTTTCTTT. Translated: CASSEALGQRNTEAFF.

The chain uses TRBV18 and TRBJ1-5; maybe TRBD1 (6 bases). Trimming cost V 6 bases and J 9 bases, with 18 bases left between them. The CDR3 extends over 14 amino acids. CDR1 and CDR2 (germline): KGHSH, LQKENI. Written as DNA, the CDR3 is TGTGCCAGCTCCCCTGACAGGTCCAGGGGGCCCCAGCATTTT. Translation gives CASSPDRSRGPQHF.

The V call is TRBV20-1, the J call TRBJ1-1; unclear D gene. The CDR3 sequence is 11 residues long. Germline CDR1 and CDR2: DFQATT and SNEGSKA (reference sequence). V was shortened by 3 bases and J by 5 bases, with 7 bases between the two germline ends. This CDR3 is CSASTGTEAFF. The CDR3 bases are TGCAGTGCTAGTACGGGAACTGAAGCTTTCTTT.

This sequence joins TRBV19 and TRBJ1-6; weak D call: TRBD1 (6 bases). Germline V gene data show CDR1 as LNHDA and CDR2 as SQIVND (reference sequence). Trimming removed 8 bases at V and 0 bases at J, with 8 bases between. The CDR3 totals 14 residues. Here the CDR3 reads CASQGGSYNSPLHF. Written as DNA, the CDR3 is TGTGCCAGTCAAGGGGGCTCCTATAATTCACCCCTCCACTTT.

V gene TRBV29-1 combines with J gene TRBJ1-5; D perhaps matches TRBD1 (5 bases). Per the germline V gene, CDR1 is SQVTM and CDR2 is ANQGSEA. There are 13 residues in the CDR3. V was cut by 6 bases and J by 4 bases, with 13 bases left in between. The CDR3 nucleotides read TGCAGCGTGGGGGGGACGGGAAATCAGCCCCAGCATTTT. Its protein product is CSVGGTGNQPQHF.

V and J are TRBV24-1 and TRBJ2-5; D remains ambiguous. Germline lookup yields CDR1 KGHDR and CDR2 SFDVKD. The CDR3 extends over 13 amino acids. Deletions cut 2 bases from V and 5 bases from J, with 8 bases between. The CDR3 region is CATSDYIEETQYF. The CDR3 nucleotides read TGTGCCACCAGTGATTATATTGAGGAGACCCAGTACTTC.

This rearrangement joins TRBV7-2 to TRBJ2-2; D call uncertain. Trimming left V 0 bases short and J 6 bases short, with 11 bases between. The V gene's germline CDR1 is SGHTA and CDR2 FQGNSA. This CDR3 has 15 amino acids. The CDR3 sequence: CASSLAFGVPGELFF. In DNA, the CDR3 is TGTGCCAGCAGCTTAGCGTTCGGAGTGCCCGGGGAGCTGTTTTTT.

The chain recombines TRBV7-9 with TRBJ1-4; a possible D gene is TRBD1 (5 bases). The CDR3 totals 14 residues. Per the germline V gene, CDR1 is SEHNR and CDR2 is FQNEAQ (reference sequence). V lost 3 bases to trimming and J lost 5 bases, with 10 bases between them. The CDR3, as DNA: TGTGCCAGCAGCTTTACAGGCCACAATGAAAAACTGTTTTTT. The encoded protein is CASSFTGHNEKLFF.

The chain joins TRBV28 to TRBJ1-1; D is uncertain. The V gene lost 3 bases and the J gene lost 5 bases, with 7 bases spanning the gap. The CDR3 runs to 12 residues. Germline V gene sequence: CDR1 MDHEN, CDR2 SYDVKM. CDR3 in amino acids: CASSLRETEAFF. The CDR3 DNA follows: TGTGCCAGCAGTTTGAGGGAGACTGAAGCTTTCTTT.

The V and J genes are TRBV6-2 or TRBV6-3 and TRBJ1-5; D unresolved. Germline CDR1 reads MNHEY; CDR2 reads SVGEGT. V lost 1 base and J 3 bases, leaving 16 bases between the germline ends. This CDR3 spans 17 amino acids. The CDR3 sequence is CASSYFRSRGSNQPQHF. The CDR3 nucleotides are TGTGCCAGCAGTTACTTCCGGTCTCGGGGTTCCAATCAGCCCCAGCATTTT.

The chain uses TRBV6-1 and TRBJ1-2, with D unresolved. Trimming shortened V by 1 base and J by 4 bases, and 10 bases separated the two germline ends. Germline CDR1 reads MNHNS; CDR2 reads SASEGT. The CDR3 runs 14 residues. The CDR3 loop is CASSEDRFFYGYTF. The CDR3 coding sequence is TGTGCCAGCAGTGAAGACAGATTCTTCTATGGCTACACCTTC.